This T cell receptor beta chain was identified in a study of molecular identifiers for immune sequencing clone quantification. Findings and limits, study-wide: Clones of above 20 RNA copies carried over 99% of effector molecules; in naive cells they carried under 1%.

Germline V gene sequence: CDR1 SEHNR, CDR2 FQNEAQ (reference sequence). V lost 6 bases and J lost 6, with 14 bases in between. The CDR3 is made up of 14 amino acids. MiXCR, run by TCRdb on the PCR reads, gives a single entry per CDR3 protein. The sample has nearly 650,000 distinct CDR3 sequences, about 25% seen once. This clonotype was counted ten times or more. The antigen is not known. The source of this sequence is a human donor in good health. Some libraries in this study had Jurkat cell RNA spiked in. The rearrangement joins TRBV7-9 to TRBJ2-2, with D maybe TRBD2 (6 bases). Sequences were obtained from naive CD8+ T cells from blood, with Jurkat cell RNA spiked in. The subset is: FACS-sorted CD8+CD4-CCR7+CD45RA+ naive T cells. The CDR3 spells CASRPGLPAGELFF. Here the CDR3 DNA reads TGTGCCAGCAGGCCGGGACTTCCCGCCGGGGAGCTGTTTTTT. The entire variable domain, with the rest obtained from reference TRBV7-9 and TRBJ2-2, is as follows: DTGVSQNPRHKITKRGQNVTFRCDPISEHNRLYWYRQTLGQGPEFLTYFQNEAQLEKSRLLSDRFSAERPKGSFSTLEIQRTEQGDSAMYLCASRPGLPAGELFFGEGSRLTVL.